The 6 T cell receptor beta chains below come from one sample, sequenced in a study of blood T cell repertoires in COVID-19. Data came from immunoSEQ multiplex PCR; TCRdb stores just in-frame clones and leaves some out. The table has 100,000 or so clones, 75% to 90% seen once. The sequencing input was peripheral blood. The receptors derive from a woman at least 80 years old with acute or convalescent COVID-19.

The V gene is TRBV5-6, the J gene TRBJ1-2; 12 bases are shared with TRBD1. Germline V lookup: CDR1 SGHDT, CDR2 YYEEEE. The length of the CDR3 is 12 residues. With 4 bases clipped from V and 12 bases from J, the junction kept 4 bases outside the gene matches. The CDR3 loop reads CASSPGQGAHTF. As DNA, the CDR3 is TGTGCCAGCAGCCCGGGACAGGGGGCCCACACCTTC. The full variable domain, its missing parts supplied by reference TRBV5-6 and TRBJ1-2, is DAGVTQSPTHLIKTRGQQVTLRCSPKSGHDTVSWYQQALGQGPQFIFQYYEEEERQRGNFPDRFSGHQFPNYSSELNVNALLLGDSALYLCASSPGQGAHTFGSGTRLTVV.

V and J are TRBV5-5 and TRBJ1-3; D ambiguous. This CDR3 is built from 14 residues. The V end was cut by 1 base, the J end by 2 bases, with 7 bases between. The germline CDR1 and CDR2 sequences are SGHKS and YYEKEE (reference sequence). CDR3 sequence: CASSLTDAGNTIYF. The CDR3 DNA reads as TGTGCCAGCAGCTTGACAGACGCTGGAAACACCATATATTTT.

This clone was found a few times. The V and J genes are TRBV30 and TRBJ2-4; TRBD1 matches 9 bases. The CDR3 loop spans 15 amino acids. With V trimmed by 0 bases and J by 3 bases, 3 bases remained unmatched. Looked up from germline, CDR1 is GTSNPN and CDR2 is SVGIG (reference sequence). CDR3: CAWSVGTGNKNIQYF. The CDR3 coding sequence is TGTGCCTGGAGTGTCGGGACAGGGAACAAAAACATTCAGTACTTC.

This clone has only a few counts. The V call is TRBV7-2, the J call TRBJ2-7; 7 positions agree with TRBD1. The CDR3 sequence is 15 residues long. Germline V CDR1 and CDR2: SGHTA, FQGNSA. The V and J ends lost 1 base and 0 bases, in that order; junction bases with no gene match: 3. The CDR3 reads CASSLVSGGSYEQYF. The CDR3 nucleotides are TGTGCCAGCAGCTTAGTATCAGGGGGCTCCTACGAGCAGTACTTC.

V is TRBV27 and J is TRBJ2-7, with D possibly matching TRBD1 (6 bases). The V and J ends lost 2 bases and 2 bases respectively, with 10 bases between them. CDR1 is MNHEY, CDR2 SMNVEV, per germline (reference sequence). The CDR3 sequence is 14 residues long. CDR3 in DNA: TGTGCCAGCAGTTTAAACAGGGTAGCCTACGAGCAGTACTTC. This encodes CASSLNRVAYEQYF.

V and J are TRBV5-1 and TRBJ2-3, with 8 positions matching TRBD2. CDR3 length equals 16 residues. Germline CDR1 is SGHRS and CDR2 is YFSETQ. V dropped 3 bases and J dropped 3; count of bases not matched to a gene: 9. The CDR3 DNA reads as TGCGCCAGCAGCTCCCTGAGCGGGGGAGATACAGATACGCAGTATTTT. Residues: CASSSLSGGDTDTQYF.